Following are 27 T cell receptor beta chains from one sample sequenced in a study of T-cell memory formation after mild COVID-19. TCRdb re-derived calls from the 5' RACE reads in MiXCR, one entry per CDR3 protein. The sample includes roughly 130,000 distinct CDR3 sequences, approximately 15% of them seen just once. Sequenced input: PBMCs or a T cell subset sorted from them (not recorded which). The receptors were gathered from a man younger than 30 who had mild COVID-19 (a few samples of this study predate the infection). Cell type and time point are not known.

This chain connects TRBV20-1 to TRBJ1-5; tentative D call: TRBD1 (5 bases). Trimming pared 5 bases from V and 2 bases from J, leaving 13 bases between. In germline, CDR1 is DFQATT, CDR2 SNEGSKA (reference sequence). This CDR3 contains 14 residues. This CDR3 reads CSAEPGSGNQPQHF. DNA for the CDR3: TGCAGTGCTGAGCCAGGGTCTGGCAATCAGCCCCAGCATTTT.

J is TRBJ2-3 and V is TRBV5-1, with 7 positions matching TRBD1. The CDR3 runs 14 residues. Germline CDR1 and CDR2: SGHRS and YFSETQ. J was trimmed by 6 bases and V by 4 bases; bases with no gene match: 8. The CDR3 nucleotides are TGCGCCAGCAGCCTCCGACAGGGTTTCGATACGCAGTATTTT. It yields the protein CASSLRQGFDTQYF.

The CDR3 sequence: CASSFGRASPYGYTF. The CDR3 DNA reads TGTGCCAGCAGTTTTGGGCGGGCCTCCCCCTATGGCTACACCTTC. The J gene is TRBJ1-2, the V gene TRBV12-3 or TRBV12-4; no clear D. V dropped 3 bases and J dropped 4 bases, with 15 bases sitting between them. CDR3 size: 15 residues.

In its sample, this clonotype was seen many times. This chain connects TRBV12-3 or TRBV12-4 to TRBJ1-5, with 8 positions matching TRBD1. J lost 3 bases, V lost 7 bases, and 5 bases had no gene match. This CDR3 region has 14 residues. DNA for the CDR3: TGTGCCAGCAATCGACAGGGGCCCAATCAGCCCCAGCATTTT. Residues: CASNRQGPNQPQHF.

J is TRBJ2-4 and V is TRBV28; D is uncertain. With 2 bases removed from V and 6 bases from J, the gap between germline ends came to 2 bases. From germline, CDR1 is MDHEN and CDR2 SYDVKM. The CDR3 is 11 residues long. The DNA of the CDR3 is TGTGCCAGCAGTTTAGCAAACATTCAGTACTTC. It encodes CASSLANIQYF.

The rearrangement uses TRBV20-1 and TRBJ1-1; D is ambiguous. The CDR3 length is 11 residues. Germline V lookup: CDR1 DFQATT, CDR2 SNEGSKA (reference sequence). The V end was cut by 0 bases, the J end by 11 bases, with 10 bases between. CDR3 region: CSARDQVLAFF. For the CDR3, the DNA is TGCAGTGCTAGAGATCAAGTGTTGGCTTTCTTT.

The chain recombines TRBV4-3 with TRBJ1-1; a possible D gene is TRBD1 (6 bases). CDR1 is LGHNA, CDR2 YSLEER, per germline. There are 14 residues in the CDR3. With 5 bases removed from V and 1 base from J, the gap between germline ends came to 11 bases. CDR3: CASSFTDRNTEAFF. The CDR3, as DNA: TGCGCCAGCAGCTTTACGGACAGGAACACTGAAGCTTTCTTT.

The chain couples TRBV9 to TRBJ2-5, with no clear D. CDR3 length: 15 amino acids. V was pared by 0 bases and J by 4 bases, with 13 bases between. The germline CDR1 and CDR2 sequences are SGDLS and YYNGEE. Here the CDR3 reads CASSVGPARAETQYF. CDR3 nucleotide sequence: TGTGCCAGCAGCGTAGGACCAGCTAGAGCAGAGACCCAGTACTTC.

This clonotype was observed a handful of times. V is TRBV15 and J is TRBJ2-3, with 8 positions matching TRBD1. Germline V gene lookup returns CDR1 LNHNV and CDR2 YYDKDF (reference sequence). The V segment lost 5 bases and the J segment 4 bases; nucleotides outside the gene matches: 5. The CDR3 is 14 residues long. The CDR3 loop is CATSWTGISDTQYF. CDR3 coding DNA: TGTGCCACCAGCTGGACAGGGATATCAGATACGCAGTATTTT.

In its sample, this clonotype was seen many times. The chain is built from TRBV5-6 and TRBJ2-2; no firm D call. V was clipped by 4 bases and J by 5 bases, with 12 bases between them. CDR1 SGHDT and CDR2 YYEEEE come from the germline V gene. There are 14 residues in the CDR3. This chain's CDR3 is CASSALATTGELFF. The CDR3 nucleotides are TGTGCCAGCAGCGCCTTGGCCACGACCGGGGAGCTGTTTTTT.

This clonotype came up many times. The genes are TRBV6-6 and TRBJ2-5; tentative D call: TRBD2 (5 bases). Germline loops: CDR1 MNHNY, CDR2 SVGAGI (reference sequence). This CDR3 region has 15 residues. V was shortened by 2 bases and J by 5 bases, with 15 bases between the two germline ends. Written as DNA, the CDR3 is TGTGCCAGCAGTTACCCCGGCCTGACTAAGGAGACCCAGTACTTC. Translated: CASSYPGLTKETQYF.

The chain joins TRBV12-5 to TRBJ1-2; D remains unclear. V lost 7 bases to trimming and J lost 6 bases, with 15 bases between them. The germline V gene encodes CDR1 LGHNT and CDR2 FRNRAP. The CDR3 totals 13 residues. The CDR3, as DNA: TGTGCTAGTGCCCTGACCGGTGGGAATGGCTACACCTTC. Translating gives CASALTGGNGYTF.

This clonotype has a handful of counts. This chain joins TRBV5-1 and TRBJ2-5; 9 bases fit TRBD2. Germline CDR1 SGHRS, CDR2 YFSETQ. The CDR3 extends over 16 amino acids. V gave up 0 bases and J gave up 2 bases; unmatched junction bases: 5. The CDR3 DNA reads TGCGCCAGCAGCTTGGGCGCTGCGGGGGGGCAAGAGACCCAGTACTTC. Translating gives CASSLGAAGGQETQYF. The entire variable domain, with the rest obtained from reference TRBV5-1 and TRBJ2-5, is as follows: KAGVTQTPRYLIKTRGQQVTLSCSPISGHRSVSWYQQTPGQGLQFLFEYFSETQRNKGNFPGRFSGRQFSNSRSEMNVSTLELGDSALYLCASSLGAAGGQETQYFGPGTRLLVL.

V usage is TRBV6-5 and J usage is TRBJ1-4; D unresolved. The CDR3 loop spans 11 amino acids. Germline CDR1 is MNHEY and CDR2 is SVGAGI. Trimming cost V 6 bases and J 8 bases, with 7 bases left between them. Here the CDR3 reads CASRGGEKLFF. The CDR3 bases are TGTGCCAGCAGGGGTGGGGAAAAACTGTTTTTT.

This clonotype was counted only a few times. The V call is TRBV12-3 or TRBV12-4, the J call TRBJ2-5; possible D gene TRBD2, 6 bases. The CDR3 contains 14 residues. Trimming took off 2 bases at V and 6 bases at J, with 13 bases between the two ends. In nucleotides, the CDR3 is TGTGCCAGCAGTTTAACAGGAGGGCCAAAGACCCAGTACTTC. This codes for CASSLTGGPKTQYF.

V usage is TRBV9 and J usage is TRBJ2-5, with TRBD2 matching over 9 bases. V shed 0 bases, J shed 4 bases, and the junction held 4 bases outside the gene matches. This CDR3 has 15 residues. Germline CDR1 is SGDLS and CDR2 is YYNGEE. The CDR3 region is CASSVVAGVRETQYF. For the CDR3, the DNA is TGTGCCAGCAGCGTAGTAGCGGGGGTACGAGAGACCCAGTACTTC. Drawing the rest from reference TRBV9 and TRBJ2-5, the complete variable domain is DSGVTQTPKHLITATGQRVTLRCSPRSGDLSVYWYQQSLDQGLQFLIQYYNGEERAKGNILERFSAQQFPDLHSELNLSSLELGDSALYFCASSVVAGVRETQYFGPGTRLLVL.

The chain has TRBV20-1 and TRBJ2-1; 13 bases fit TRBD2. V shed 2 bases, J shed 7 bases, and the junction held 2 bases outside the gene matches. Germline CDR1 is DFQATT and CDR2 is SNEGSKA (reference sequence). CDR3 length: 14 amino acids. CDR3 region: CSARTSGGANEQFF. CDR3 bases: TGCAGTGCTAGAACTAGCGGGGGGGCTAATGAGCAGTTCTTC.

This clonotype turned up a few times. The V call is TRBV5-4, the J call TRBJ1-5, with 8 bases lining up with TRBD1. The CDR3 covers 15 residues. The germline gives CDR1 SGHNT, CDR2 YYREEE (reference sequence). Germline trimming cut 4 bases from V and 6 bases from J; bases unmatched to any gene: 9. The CDR3, as DNA: TGTGCCAGCAGCCAACACGGGACAGGCCGTCAGCCCCAGCATTTT. It specifies CASSQHGTGRQPQHF.

This clonotype has a count of ten or more. This sequence joins TRBV7-9 and TRBJ1-2; 7 bases are a match to TRBD1. Germline V gives CDR1 SEHNR, CDR2 FQNEAQ (reference sequence). This CDR3 is 15 amino acids long. Trimming removed 3 bases from V and 5 bases from J; junction bases left unmatched: 9. DNA of the CDR3: TGTGCCAGCAGCTTTGGGAGAGGGGGCGCTTATGGCTACACCTTC. Amino acid sequence: CASSFGRGGAYGYTF.

The sample holds many counts of this clonotype. The chain links TRBV7-9 to TRBJ2-2; possibly TRBD2 for D (5 bases). CDR1 and CDR2 (germline): SEHNR, FQNEAQ (reference sequence). This CDR3 is built from 15 residues. Trimming cost V 4 bases and J 2 bases, with 11 bases left between them. This CDR3 reads CASSSGITNTGELFF. CDR3 sequence (DNA): TGTGCCAGCAGCTCCGGGATCACTAACACCGGGGAGCTGTTTTTT.

This clonotype was recorded a few times. This may stem from a read error, because a much larger clone lies one nucleotide away. The rearrangement links TRBV5-1 to TRBJ2-1; the D is unclear. V was pared by 4 bases and J by 5 bases, with 10 bases between. Germline assignment: CDR1 SGHRS and CDR2 YFSETQ. The CDR3 has 13 amino acids. CDR3 region: CASSPDPDNEQFF. CDR3 in DNA: TGCGCCAGCAGCCCGGACCCAGACAATGAGCAGTTCTTC.

V gene TRBV6-2 or TRBV6-3 combines with J gene TRBJ1-6; D call uncertain. The V gene's germline CDR1 is MNHEY and CDR2 SVGEGT. Trimming removed 5 bases from V and 7 bases from J, with 21 bases in between. The CDR3 has 17 residues. CDR3 DNA: TGTGCCAGCAGTCGGCCGGTAGGTGTCAGCGGGAATTCACCCCTCCACTTT. Amino acid sequence: CASSRPVGVSGNSPLHF.

The CDR3 reads CASSSGFGQYV. CDR3 coding DNA: TGTGCCAGCAGCTCAGGGTTCGGGCAGTACGTC. V and J are TRBV7-9 and TRBJ2-7, with a possible D match to TRBD1 (5 bases). CDR3 length equals 11 residues. The germline V gene has CDR1 SEHNR and CDR2 FQNEAQ (reference sequence). V was shortened by 4 bases and J by 9 bases, with 10 bases between the two germline ends.

A few counts support this clonotype. The V and J genes are TRBV5-1 and TRBJ2-3; TRBD2 agrees at 9 bases. The germline V gene has CDR1 SGHRS and CDR2 YFSETQ. The CDR3 consists of 14 residues. Losses at the gene ends were 4 bases for V and 11 bases for J; bases not matched to a gene: 11. CDR3 protein: CASSDDAGGTVQYF. The CDR3 nucleotides read TGCGCCAGCAGCGATGACGCGGGAGGGACAGTGCAGTATTTT.

This clonotype has more than one count but fewer than ten. This sequence joins TRBV20-1 and TRBJ2-1, with D tentatively TRBD1 (6 bases). This CDR3 comprises 12 residues. CDR1 and CDR2 (germline): DFQATT, SNEGSKA (reference sequence). V was cut by 3 bases and J by 5 bases, with 8 bases left in between. The CDR3 region is CSASRGNNEQFF. CDR3 nucleotides: TGCAGTGCTAGCAGGGGAAACAATGAGCAGTTCTTC.

This clonotype was counted many times. This chain joins TRBV7-3 and TRBJ2-1; perhaps TRBD2 as D (5 bases). CDR1 is SGHTA, CDR2 FQGTGA, per germline. Trimming took off 2 bases at V and 6 bases at J, with 17 bases between the two ends. The CDR3 is made up of 16 amino acids. CDR3 DNA sequence: TGTGCCAGCAGCTTACGATCGGGGTACCTGAGCAATGAGCAGTTCTTC. It encodes CASSLRSGYLSNEQFF.

The chain carries TRBV5-1 and TRBJ2-2; D may be TRBD1 (6 bases). The CDR3 totals 15 residues. CDR1 SGHRS and CDR2 YFSETQ come from the germline V gene. V gave up 5 bases and J gave up 6 bases, with 17 bases separating them. Written as DNA, the CDR3 is TGCGCCAGCAGAGGGACAACATCCGGACCCGGGGAGCTGTTTTTT. Its protein is CASRGTTSGPGELFF.